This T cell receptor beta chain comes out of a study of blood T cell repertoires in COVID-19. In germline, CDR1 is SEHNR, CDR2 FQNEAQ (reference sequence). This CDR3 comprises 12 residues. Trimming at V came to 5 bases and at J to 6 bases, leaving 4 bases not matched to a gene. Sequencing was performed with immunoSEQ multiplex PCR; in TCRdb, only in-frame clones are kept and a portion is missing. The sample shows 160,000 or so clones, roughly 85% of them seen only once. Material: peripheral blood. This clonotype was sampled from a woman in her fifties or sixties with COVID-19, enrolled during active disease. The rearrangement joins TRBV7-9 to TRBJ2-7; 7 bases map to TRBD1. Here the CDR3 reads CASSRTGGEQYF. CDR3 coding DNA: TGTGCCAGCAGCCGGACAGGCGGCGAGCAGTACTTC.